This TCR beta chain was retrieved from a study of immune characterization of retroperitoneal liposarcoma. The sample holds a few counts of this clonotype. V shed 5 bases and J shed 1 base, with 14 bases lying between them. In germline, CDR1 is SSHAT, CDR2 FNYEAQ (reference sequence). The CDR3 contains 15 residues. Each CDR3 protein is one row after TCRdb ran MiXCR on the PCR reads. The table records around 11,000 distinct CDR3 sequences, approximately 35% of them present only once. Specimen: tumor tissue. This rearrangement joins TRBV7-7 to TRBJ2-5, with D possibly called TRBD1 or TRBD2 (5 bases each). The source is a male donor with retroperitoneal liposarcoma. The CDR3 sequence: CASSPREGIQETQYF. The CDR3 DNA follows: TGTGCCAGCAGCCCTCGTGAGGGGATCCAAGAGACCCAGTACTTC.